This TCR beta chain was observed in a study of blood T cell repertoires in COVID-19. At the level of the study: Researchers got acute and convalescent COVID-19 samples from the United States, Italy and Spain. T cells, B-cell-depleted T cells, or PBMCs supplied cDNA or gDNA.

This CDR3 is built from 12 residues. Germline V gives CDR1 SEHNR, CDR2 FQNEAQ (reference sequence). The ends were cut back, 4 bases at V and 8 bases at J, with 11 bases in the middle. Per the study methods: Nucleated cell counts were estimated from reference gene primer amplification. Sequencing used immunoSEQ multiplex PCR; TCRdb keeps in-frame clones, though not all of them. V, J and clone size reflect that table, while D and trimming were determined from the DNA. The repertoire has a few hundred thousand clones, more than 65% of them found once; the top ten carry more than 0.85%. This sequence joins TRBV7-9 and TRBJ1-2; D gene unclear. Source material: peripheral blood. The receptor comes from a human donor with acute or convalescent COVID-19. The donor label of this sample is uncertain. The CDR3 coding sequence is TGTGCCAGCAGCTCCGACACGTGGGGCTACACCTTC. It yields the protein CASSSDTWGYTF.